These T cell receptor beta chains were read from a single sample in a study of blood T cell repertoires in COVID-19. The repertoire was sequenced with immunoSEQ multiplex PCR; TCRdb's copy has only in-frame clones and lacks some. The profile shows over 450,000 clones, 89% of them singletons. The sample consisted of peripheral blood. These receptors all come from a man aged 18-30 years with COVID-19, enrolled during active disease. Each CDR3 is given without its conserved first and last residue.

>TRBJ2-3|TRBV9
ASSVPTSGGRSDTQY
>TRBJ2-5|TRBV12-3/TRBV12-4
ASRRTSLETQY
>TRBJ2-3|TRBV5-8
ASSSRGLITDTQY
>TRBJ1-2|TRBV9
ASSVRGGQTNYGYT
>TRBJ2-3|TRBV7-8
ASSPLAGGGTDTQY
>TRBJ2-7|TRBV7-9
ASSLDRGGETYEQY
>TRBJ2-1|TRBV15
ATSSARGNEQF
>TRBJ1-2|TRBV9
ASSLPLYGYT
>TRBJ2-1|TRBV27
ASSFGLAGHNEQF
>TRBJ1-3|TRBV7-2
ASSLDAGRGNTIY
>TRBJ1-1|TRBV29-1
SVADRAGTEAF
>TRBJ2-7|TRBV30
AWSPGTGNGEQY
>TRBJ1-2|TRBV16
ASSPGQLGDYGYT
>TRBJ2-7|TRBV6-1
ASSDRGGVGSYEQY
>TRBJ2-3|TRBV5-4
ASSLGQGASDTQY
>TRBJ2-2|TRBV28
ASRTGLTTGELF
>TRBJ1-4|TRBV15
ATSPARVGEKLF
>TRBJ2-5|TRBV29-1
SVRTGGAETQY